Listed below are T cell receptor beta chains from one sample, sequenced in a study of cytomegalovirus exposure and HLA in healthy donors. Data came from immunoSEQ multiplex PCR; TCRdb stores just in-frame clones and leaves some out. The repertoire holds more than 200,000 clones, with about 80% as singletons. What was sequenced was PBMCs. The receptors shown here come from a girl aged 5-17 years in good health and CMV-seronegative. CDR3s include the opening cysteine and the closing phenylalanine or tryptophan. Clone size is stated in some rows and not others, as once, few, many or a class when expanded.

clone_size: .; v_call: TRBV7-9; cdr3_aa: CASTEGAWETQYF
clone_size: .; v_call: TRBV30; cdr3_aa: CAWSSRQGTEAFF
clone_size: .; v_call: TRBV6-1; cdr3_aa: CASRKSGGPLDTQYF
clone_size: .; v_call: TRBV5-5; cdr3_aa: CASSPGAQETQYF
clone_size: .; v_call: TRBV18; cdr3_aa: CASSPLSRDEQYF
clone_size: .; v_call: TRBV30; cdr3_aa: CAWSLQGGTEAFF
clone_size: .; v_call: TRBV15; cdr3_aa: CATSSGQGGPEQFF
clone_size: .; v_call: TRBV6-1; cdr3_aa: CASSEDRGLGGYTF
clone_size: once; v_call: TRBV7-9; cdr3_aa: CASSLVDRDHTEAFF
clone_size: .; v_call: TRBV6-6; cdr3_aa: CASSRGQGAVNYGYTF
clone_size: .; v_call: TRBV15; cdr3_aa: CATSSWDRGPQREAFF
clone_size: .; v_call: TRBV5-1; cdr3_aa: CASRNYTTYEQYF
clone_size: .; v_call: TRBV19; cdr3_aa: CASSLLAPRTDTQYF
clone_size: once; v_call: TRBV5-1; cdr3_aa: CASSEGGSHGNSPLHF
clone_size: .; v_call: TRBV18; cdr3_aa: CASSPLPFYNEQFF
clone_size: .; v_call: TRBV4-3; cdr3_aa: CASSPSHPGYEQFF
clone_size: .; v_call: TRBV30; cdr3_aa: CAWSVRGLAAQFF
clone_size: .; v_call: TRBV7-7; cdr3_aa: CASSTTSTDTQYF
clone_size: once; v_call: TRBV15; cdr3_aa: CATSRETAGELFF
clone_size: few; v_call: TRBV6-6; cdr3_aa: CASSYGWEGAQHF
clone_size: .; v_call: TRBV28; cdr3_aa: CASSSDRPEKLFF
clone_size: once; v_call: TRBV6-5; cdr3_aa: CASTSGLYNSPLHF
clone_size: .; v_call: TRBV19; cdr3_aa: CASSISPSGKLEQYF
clone_size: few; v_call: TRBV28; cdr3_aa: CASIGGLMEKLFF
clone_size: .; v_call: TRBV11-2; cdr3_aa: CASSPGTGYYEQYF
clone_size: .; v_call: TRBV27; cdr3_aa: CASSYRARGDGYTF
clone_size: .; v_call: TRBV27; cdr3_aa: CASSLLGQERSGELFF
clone_size: .; v_call: TRBV6-5; cdr3_aa: CASSSTGQGIYGYTF
clone_size: .; v_call: TRBV29-1; cdr3_aa: CSVLQGDTDTQYF
clone_size: .; v_call: TRBV18; cdr3_aa: CASSPSTGEGNTEAFF
clone_size: .; v_call: TRBV6-1; cdr3_aa: CASSVLAGKGTDTQYF
clone_size: once; v_call: TRBV27; cdr3_aa: CASSLRTGTISSPLHF
clone_size: .; v_call: TRBV28; cdr3_aa: CASGQLRQEETQYF
clone_size: .; v_call: TRBV27; cdr3_aa: CASSIGQVTEAFF
clone_size: .; v_call: TRBV5-1; cdr3_aa: CASSFPGTEAFF
clone_size: .; v_call: TRBV7-9; cdr3_aa: CASSVRTGDDTQYF
clone_size: .; v_call: TRBV9; cdr3_aa: CASSVVSGWAGELFF
clone_size: .; v_call: TRBV19; cdr3_aa: CASSIGDRGTETQYF
clone_size: .; v_call: TRBV25-1; cdr3_aa: CASSGLRESSYNEQFF
clone_size: .; v_call: TRBV7-9; cdr3_aa: CASSFGLSTDTQYF
clone_size: .; v_call: TRBV5-5; cdr3_aa: CASSLGPSSQPSYEQYF
clone_size: .; v_call: TRBV28; cdr3_aa: CASSSQVPGYTF
clone_size: once; v_call: TRBV28; cdr3_aa: CASSLGGMGVGQPQHF
clone_size: .; v_call: TRBV18; cdr3_aa: CASSPQIPGQGGETQYF
clone_size: .; v_call: TRBV7-9; cdr3_aa: CSSSLDRGYGYTF
clone_size: .; v_call: TRBV28; cdr3_aa: CASSPGQASEQFF
clone_size: .; v_call: TRBV15; cdr3_aa: CATSREDSTGPRLNTEAFF
clone_size: .; v_call: TRBV20-1; cdr3_aa: CSAKRGYGYTF
clone_size: .; v_call: TRBV27; cdr3_aa: CASSIGQAYNSPLHF
clone_size: .; v_call: TRBV10-3; cdr3_aa: CAISGDSSGSPLHF
clone_size: .; v_call: TRBV11-2; cdr3_aa: CASSLVQTRTFQETQYF
clone_size: .; v_call: TRBV6-5; cdr3_aa: CASSSLLAGGPYEQYF
clone_size: .; v_call: TRBV4-1; cdr3_aa: CASSQEWQAGNQPQHF
clone_size: few; v_call: TRBV4-3; cdr3_aa: CASSQKLWVGAMDTEAFF
clone_size: once; v_call: TRBV29-1; cdr3_aa: CRDLVRGRNTIYF
clone_size: .; v_call: TRBV6-1; cdr3_aa: CASRITIPDTQYF
clone_size: .; v_call: TRBV7-8; cdr3_aa: CASSLSDRAEWETQYF
clone_size: .; v_call: TRBV5-6; cdr3_aa: CASSPGGGTDTQYF
clone_size: .; v_call: TRBV25-1; cdr3_aa: CASSDRGWSGELFF
clone_size: .; v_call: TRBV7-3; cdr3_aa: CASSLGTSQETQYF